This T cell receptor beta chain was identified in a study of T cell responses to AZD1222 COVID-19 vaccine. Overall study results and limits: Reportedly, close to half of spike-specific TCRs are directed against unmutated variant regions.

As regards this clone: Its target is unknown.

Measured with immunoSEQ multiplex PCR; TCRdb has only the in-frame clones, and not every one. The table has more than 100,000 clones, over 75% seen once. The starting material was peripheral blood, obtained on day 0 of AZD1222 vaccination. The TCR sequence derives from an adult in good health.

CDR3 sequence reads: CASSAPSHRGQETQYF. DNA for the CDR3: TGTGCCAGCAGCGCCCCCTCTCACCGGGGGCAAGAGACCCAGTACTTC. The chain recombines TRBV9 with TRBJ2-5; a possible D gene is TRBD2 (6 bases). The CDR3 covers 16 residues. Germline CDR1 and CDR2: SGDLS and YYNGEE. Trimming took off 3 bases at V and 2 bases at J, with 17 bases between the two ends.